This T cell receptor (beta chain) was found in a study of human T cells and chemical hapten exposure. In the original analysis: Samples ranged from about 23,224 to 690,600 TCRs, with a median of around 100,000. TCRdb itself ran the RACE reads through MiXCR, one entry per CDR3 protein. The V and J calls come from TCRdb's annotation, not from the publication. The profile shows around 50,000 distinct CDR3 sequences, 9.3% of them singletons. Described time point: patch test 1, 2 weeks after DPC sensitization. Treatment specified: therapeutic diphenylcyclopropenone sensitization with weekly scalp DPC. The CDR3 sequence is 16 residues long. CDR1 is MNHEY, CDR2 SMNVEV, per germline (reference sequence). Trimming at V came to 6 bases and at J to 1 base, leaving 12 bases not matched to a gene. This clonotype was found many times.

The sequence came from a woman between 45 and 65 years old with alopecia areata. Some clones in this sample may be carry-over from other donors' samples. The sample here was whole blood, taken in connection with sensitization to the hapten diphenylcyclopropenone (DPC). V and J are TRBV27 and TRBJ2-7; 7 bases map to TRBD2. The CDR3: CASRPIRGVQSYEQYF. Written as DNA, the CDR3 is TGTGCCAGCAGACCGATCCGGGGGGTACAGTCCTACGAGCAGTACTTC.